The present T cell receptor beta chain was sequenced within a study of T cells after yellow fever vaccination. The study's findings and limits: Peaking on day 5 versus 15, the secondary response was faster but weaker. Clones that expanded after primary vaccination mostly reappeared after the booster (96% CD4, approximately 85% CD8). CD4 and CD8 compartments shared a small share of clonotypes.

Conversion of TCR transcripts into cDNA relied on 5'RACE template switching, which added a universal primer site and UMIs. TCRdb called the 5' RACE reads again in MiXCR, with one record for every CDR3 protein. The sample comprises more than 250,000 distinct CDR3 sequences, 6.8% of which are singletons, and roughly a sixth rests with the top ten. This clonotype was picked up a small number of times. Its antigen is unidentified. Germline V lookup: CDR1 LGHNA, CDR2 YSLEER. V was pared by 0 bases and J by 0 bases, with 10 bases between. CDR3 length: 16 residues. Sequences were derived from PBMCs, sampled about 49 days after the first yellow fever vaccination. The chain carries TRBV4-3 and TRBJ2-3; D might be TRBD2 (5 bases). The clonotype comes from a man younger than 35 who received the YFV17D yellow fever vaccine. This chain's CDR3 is CASSQDSERSTDTQYF. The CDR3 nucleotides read TGCGCCAGCAGCCAAGATTCTGAGCGGAGCACAGATACGCAGTATTTT.